The clone carrying this T cell receptor (beta chain) was seen more than once but under ten times. Its cognate antigen is unknown. This record belongs to a study of response to subunit inactivated influenza vaccine. Unmatched junction bases numbered 7, after V lost 7 bases and J lost 9 bases. The CDR3 spans 14 residues. Overall study findings and caveats: Researchers suggested that each seasonal influenza vaccination recruits few new T cells.

TCRdb re-analysed the RT-PCR reads in MiXCR, keeping a single row per CDR3 protein. The table has about 520,000 distinct CDR3 sequences, around 9.9% seen once. This chain links TRBV12-3 or TRBV12-4 with TRBJ1-6; 9 bases line up with TRBD1. The sequence came from a man aged 45-60 years who received an inactivated influenza vaccine. Sequencing used PBMCs from blood, obtained roughly 48 days after vaccination. The CDR3: CASTLQGAGSPLHF. The CDR3 nucleotides read TGTGCCAGCACTCTACAGGGGGCAGGTTCACCCCTCCACTTT.